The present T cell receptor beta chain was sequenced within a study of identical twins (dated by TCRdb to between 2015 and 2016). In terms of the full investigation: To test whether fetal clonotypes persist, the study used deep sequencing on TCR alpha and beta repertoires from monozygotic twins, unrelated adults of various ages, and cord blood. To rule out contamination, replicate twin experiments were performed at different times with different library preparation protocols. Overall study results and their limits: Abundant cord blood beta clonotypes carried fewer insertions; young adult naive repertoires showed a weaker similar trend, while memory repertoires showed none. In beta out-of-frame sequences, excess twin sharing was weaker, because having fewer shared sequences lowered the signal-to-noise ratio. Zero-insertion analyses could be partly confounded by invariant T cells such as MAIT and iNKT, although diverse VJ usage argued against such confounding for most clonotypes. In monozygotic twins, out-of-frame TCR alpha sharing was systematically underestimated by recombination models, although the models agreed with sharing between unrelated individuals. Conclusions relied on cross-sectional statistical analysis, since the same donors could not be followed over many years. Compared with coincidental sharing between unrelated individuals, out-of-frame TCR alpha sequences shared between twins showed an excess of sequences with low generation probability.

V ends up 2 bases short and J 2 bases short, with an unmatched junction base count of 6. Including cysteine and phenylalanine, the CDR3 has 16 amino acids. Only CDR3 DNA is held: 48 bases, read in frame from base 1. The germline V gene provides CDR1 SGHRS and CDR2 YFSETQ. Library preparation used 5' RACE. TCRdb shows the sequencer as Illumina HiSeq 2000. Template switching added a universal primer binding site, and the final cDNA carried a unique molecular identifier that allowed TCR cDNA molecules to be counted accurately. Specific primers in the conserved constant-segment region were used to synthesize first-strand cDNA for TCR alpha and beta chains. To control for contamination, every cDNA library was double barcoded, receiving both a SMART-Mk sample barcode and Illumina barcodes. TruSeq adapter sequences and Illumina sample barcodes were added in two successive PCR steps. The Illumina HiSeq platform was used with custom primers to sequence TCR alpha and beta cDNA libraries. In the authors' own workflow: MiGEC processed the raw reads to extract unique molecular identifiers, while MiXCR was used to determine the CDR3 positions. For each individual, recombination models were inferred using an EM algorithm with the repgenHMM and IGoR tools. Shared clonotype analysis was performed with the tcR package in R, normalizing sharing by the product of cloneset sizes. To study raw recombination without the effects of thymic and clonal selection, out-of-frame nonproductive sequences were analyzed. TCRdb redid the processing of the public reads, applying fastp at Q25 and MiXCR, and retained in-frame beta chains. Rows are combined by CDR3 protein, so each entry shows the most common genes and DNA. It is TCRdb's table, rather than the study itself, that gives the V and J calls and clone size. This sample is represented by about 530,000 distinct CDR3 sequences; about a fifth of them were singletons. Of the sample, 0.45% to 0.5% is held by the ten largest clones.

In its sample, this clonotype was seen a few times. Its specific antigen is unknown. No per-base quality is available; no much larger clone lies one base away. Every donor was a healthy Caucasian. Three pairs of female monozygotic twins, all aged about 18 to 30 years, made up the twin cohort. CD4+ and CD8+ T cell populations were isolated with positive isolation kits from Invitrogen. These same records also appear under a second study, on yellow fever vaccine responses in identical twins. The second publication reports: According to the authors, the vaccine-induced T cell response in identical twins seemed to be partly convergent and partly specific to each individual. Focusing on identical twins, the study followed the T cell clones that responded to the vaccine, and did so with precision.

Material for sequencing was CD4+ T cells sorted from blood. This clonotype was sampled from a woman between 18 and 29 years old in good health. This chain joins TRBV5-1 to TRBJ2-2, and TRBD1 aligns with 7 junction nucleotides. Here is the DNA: TGCGCCAGCAGCTTTATTCCAGGGGGTAACACCGGGGAGCTGTTTTTT. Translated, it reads CASSFIPGGNTGELFF.